The TCR beta chain under discussion was sequenced for a study of patients and donors after allogeneic stem cell transplantation. CDR3 length equals 13 residues. From germline, CDR1 is MNHEY and CDR2 SMNVEV (reference sequence). The V end lost 6 bases, the J end lost 3 bases, and 9 bases lay between the germline ends. TCRdb redid the calling of the RT-PCR reads with MiXCR, one entry per CDR3 protein. The table records roughly 940,000 distinct CDR3 sequences, about a sixth of them present only once. Sequenced input: blood, either unsorted or a sorted T cell fraction (not recorded which). The V and J genes are TRBV27 and TRBJ2-1; no definite D call. This receptor was taken from a human donor who was either an allogeneic HSCT recipient or a stem cell or donor lymphocyte infusion donor (not recorded which). It is not recorded whose cells these are; they may come from a transplant donor. This chain's CDR3 is CASSPGFYNEQFF. CDR3 DNA sequence: TGTGCCAGCAGCCCAGGTTTCTACAATGAGCAGTTCTTC.